This T cell receptor (beta chain) comes out of a study of OX40 agonist ivuxolimab in advanced cancers. Study summary: Patients were treated with ivuxolimab, an agonistic anti-OX40 (CD134) antibody. Study conclusions and caveats: Mean expanded clone counts were higher in CD8+ than CD4+ T cells. Clones of CD4+ and CD8+ blood T cells grew by week 6 at doses of 0.1 to 3.0 mg/kg.

Trimming left V 4 bases short and J 1 base short, with 8 bases between. This CDR3 is 14 amino acids long. Germline CDR1 reads SNHLY; CDR2 reads FYNNEI. Points on this clone: The antigen is unknown.

The repertoire was sequenced with immunoSEQ multiplex PCR; TCRdb's copy has only in-frame clones and lacks some. Among roughly 70,000 clones listed, about 85% were seen once. The source of this sequence is an adult with an advanced solid tumor such as melanoma, head and neck, liver or kidney cancer. The sequences come from CD4+ or CD8+ T cells sorted from blood, collected in a trial of the OX40 agonist ivuxolimab. V usage is TRBV2 and J usage is TRBJ2-1; D gene ambiguous. CDR3 nucleotide sequence: TGTGCCAGCAGTGGGCAGGTATCCTACAATGAGCAGTTCTTC. Amino acids: CASSGQVSYNEQFF.